This TCR beta chain was profiled in a study of tumor and adjacent non-tumor tissue in lung cancer. General study points: Significantly higher TCR diversity was found in tumor than normal lung. In normal lung, the top 100 clones were significantly more dominant than in tumor.

No cell sorting was done before RNA was extracted from the tissue. More than 3 cm separated this lung sample from the edge of the tumor. The CDR3 spans 12 residues. Note on this clonotype: Its antigen remains unidentified. At one boundary the junction diverges from the germline segment, which might be a read error.

A modified ARM-PCR protocol with three rounds of nested PCR amplified TCRbeta. TCRdb re-called the multiplex PCR reads through MiXCR, storing one row per CDR3 protein. The sample carries about 98,000 distinct CDR3 sequences, around three quarters recorded once. This sequence originates from a man in his 60s with small cell lung cancer. The gene calls are TRBV12-3 or TRBV12-4 and TRBJ1-2; no clear D. Specimen: distant non-tumor lung tissue. The CDR3 loop is CTSSWGGCGYTF. CDR3 coding DNA: TGTACCAGCAGTTGGGGAGGCTGTGGCTACACCTTC.